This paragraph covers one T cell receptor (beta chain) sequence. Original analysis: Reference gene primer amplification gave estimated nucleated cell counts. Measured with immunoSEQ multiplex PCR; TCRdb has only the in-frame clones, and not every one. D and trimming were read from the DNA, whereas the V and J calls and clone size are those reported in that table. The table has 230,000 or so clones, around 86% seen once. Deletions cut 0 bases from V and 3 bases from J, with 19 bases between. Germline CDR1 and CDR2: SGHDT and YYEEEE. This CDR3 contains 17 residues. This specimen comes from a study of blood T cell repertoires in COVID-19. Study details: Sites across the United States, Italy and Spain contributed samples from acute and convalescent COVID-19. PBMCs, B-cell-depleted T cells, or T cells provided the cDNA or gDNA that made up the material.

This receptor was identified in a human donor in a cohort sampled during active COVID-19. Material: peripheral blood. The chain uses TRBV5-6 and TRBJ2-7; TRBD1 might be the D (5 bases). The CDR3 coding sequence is TGTGCCAGCAGCTTGGTTTCGTCAGGGCTCCCCTTCTACGAGCAGTACTTC. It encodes CASSLVSSGLPFYEQYF.